Below, one TCR beta chain is given with its context. Its target is unknown. The sample comes from a study of blood T cells in healthy people across ages. Study-level results: TCR beta diversity was tightly associated with the proportion of naive T cells.

Each donor supplied 8 to 10 milliliters of peripheral blood. PCR was performed a second time for about 6 to 12 cycles using a sample-barcoded 5' primer and a J-beta primer mix. TCRdb ran MiXCR on the 5' RACE reads and lists one entry per CDR3 protein. The data hold approximately 1,700,000 distinct CDR3 sequences, with 39% observed a single time. Trimming removed 2 bases at V and 6 bases at J, with 14 bases between. The CDR3 covers 14 residues. The V gene's germline CDR1 is MNHNY and CDR2 SVGAGI (reference sequence). V is TRBV6-6 and J is TRBJ2-7; D call uncertain. This TCR derives from a human donor in good health. Sequenced: blood. The CDR3 sequence is CASSYAPGQFEQYF. The CDR3 DNA reads as TGTGCCAGCAGTTACGCTCCGGGCCAGTTCGAGCAGTACTTC.